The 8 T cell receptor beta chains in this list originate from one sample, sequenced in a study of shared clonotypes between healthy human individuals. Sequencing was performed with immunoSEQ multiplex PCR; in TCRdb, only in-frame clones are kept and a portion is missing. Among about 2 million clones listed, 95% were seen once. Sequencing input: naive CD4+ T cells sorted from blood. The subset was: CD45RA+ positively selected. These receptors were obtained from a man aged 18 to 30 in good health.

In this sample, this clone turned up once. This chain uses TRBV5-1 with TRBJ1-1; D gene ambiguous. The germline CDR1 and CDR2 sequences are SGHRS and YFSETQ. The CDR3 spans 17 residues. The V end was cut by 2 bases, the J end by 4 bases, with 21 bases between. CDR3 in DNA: TGCGCCAGCAGCTTCGGGATGTCGGGTAGTGGGGTCACTGAAGCTTTCTTT. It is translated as CASSFGMSGSGVTEAFF.

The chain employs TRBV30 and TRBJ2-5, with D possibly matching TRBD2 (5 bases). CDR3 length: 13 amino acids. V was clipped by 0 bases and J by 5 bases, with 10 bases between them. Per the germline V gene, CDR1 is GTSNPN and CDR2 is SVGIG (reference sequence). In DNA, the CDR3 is TGTGCCTGGAGTGTAAGTGGGAGTGAGACCCAGTACTTC. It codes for CAWSVSGSETQYF.

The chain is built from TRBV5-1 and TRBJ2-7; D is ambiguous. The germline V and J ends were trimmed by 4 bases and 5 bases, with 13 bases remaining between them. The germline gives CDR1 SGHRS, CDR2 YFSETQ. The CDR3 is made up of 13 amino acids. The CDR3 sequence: CASSPGKVNEQYF. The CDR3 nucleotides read TGCGCCAGCAGCCCCGGAAAGGTGAACGAGCAGTACTTC.

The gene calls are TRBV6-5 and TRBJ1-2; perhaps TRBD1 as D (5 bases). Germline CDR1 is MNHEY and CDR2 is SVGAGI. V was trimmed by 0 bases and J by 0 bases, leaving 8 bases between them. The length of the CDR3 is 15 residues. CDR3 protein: CASSYSTATNYGYTF. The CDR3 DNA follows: TGTGCCAGCAGTTACTCGACAGCTACTAACTATGGCTACACCTTC.

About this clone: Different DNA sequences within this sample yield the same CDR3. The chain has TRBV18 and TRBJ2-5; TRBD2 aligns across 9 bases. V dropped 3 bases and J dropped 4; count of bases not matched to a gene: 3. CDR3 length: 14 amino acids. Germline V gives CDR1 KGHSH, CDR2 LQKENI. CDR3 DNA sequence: TGTGCCAGCTCACCTGGTAGCGGGGGAGAGACCCAGTACTTC. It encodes CASSPGSGGETQYF.

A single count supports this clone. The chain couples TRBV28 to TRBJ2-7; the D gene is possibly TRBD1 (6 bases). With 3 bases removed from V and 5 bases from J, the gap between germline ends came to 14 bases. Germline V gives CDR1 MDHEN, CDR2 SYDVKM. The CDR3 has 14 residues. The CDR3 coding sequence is TGTGCCAGCAGTTTTGGCAGGGGAGTCCACGAGCAGTACTTC. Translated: CASSFGRGVHEQYF. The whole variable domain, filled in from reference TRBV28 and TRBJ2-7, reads DVKVTQSSRYLVKRTGEKVFLECVQDMDHENMFWYRQDPGLGLRLIYFSYDVKMKEKGDIPEGYSVSREKKERFSLILESASTNQTSMYLCASSFGRGVHEQYFGPGTRLTVT.

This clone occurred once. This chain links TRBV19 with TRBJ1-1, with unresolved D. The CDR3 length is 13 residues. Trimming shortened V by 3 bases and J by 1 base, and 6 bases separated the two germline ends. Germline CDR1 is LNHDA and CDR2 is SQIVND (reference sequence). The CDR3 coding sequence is TGTGCCAGTAGTATGAGAGAGAACACTGAAGCTTTCTTT. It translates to CASSMRENTEAFF.

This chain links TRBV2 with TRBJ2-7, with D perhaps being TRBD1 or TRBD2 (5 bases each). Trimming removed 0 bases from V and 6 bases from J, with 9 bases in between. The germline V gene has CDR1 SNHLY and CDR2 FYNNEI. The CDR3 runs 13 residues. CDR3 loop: CASSEAWGTEQYF. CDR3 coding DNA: TGTGCCAGCAGTGAAGCATGGGGGACCGAGCAGTACTTC.